One sample yielded the 17 T cell receptor beta chains listed below, sequenced in a study of cytomegalovirus exposure and HLA in healthy donors. Primers: 60 Vbeta forward and 13 Jbeta reverse. Some clones are missing from TCRdb's copy, which holds only in-frame ones; the method was immunoSEQ multiplex PCR. The sample holds 150,000 to 180,000 clones, over 75% seen once. The sample comprised PBMCs. Source of these receptors: a woman aged 35 to 49 in good health and CMV-seropositive.

The chain has TRBV28 and TRBJ1-1, with D maybe TRBD1 (6 bases). Germline CDR1 reads MDHEN; CDR2 reads SYDVKM. This CDR3 spans 17 amino acids. Trimming cost V 6 bases and J 0 bases, with 20 bases left between them. DNA of the CDR3: TGTGCCAGCAGCCCCCCAATACAGGGCTTCATGAACACTGAAGCTTTCTTT. Encoded protein: CASSPPIQGFMNTEAFF. Filled out from reference TRBV28 and TRBJ1-1, the complete variable domain reads DVKVTQSSRYLVKRTGEKVFLECVQDMDHENMFWYRQDPGLGLRLIYFSYDVKMKEKGDIPEGYSVSREKKERFSLILESASTNQTSMYLCASSPPIQGFMNTEAFFGQGTRLTVV.

This clone has just one count. V and J are TRBV29-1 and TRBJ1-2; TRBD1 might be the D (5 bases). CDR3 length equals 11 residues. V was clipped by 5 bases and J by 6 bases, with 10 bases between them. Germline CDR1 reads SQVTM; CDR2 reads ANQGSEA. CDR3 in amino acids: CSVFGGNGYTF. In DNA, the CDR3 is TGCAGCGTTTTTGGGGGGAATGGCTACACCTTC.

Notes on this clone: Other DNA sequences in this sample translate to the same CDR3. The chain recombines TRBV6-1 with TRBJ2-7; 10 nucleotides line up with TRBD2. Germline CDR1 reads MNHNS; CDR2 reads SASEGT. The CDR3 spans 14 residues. The V segment lost 6 bases and the J segment 4 bases; nucleotides outside the gene matches: 6. The CDR3, as DNA: TGTGCCAGCAGGCGGCTAGCGGGAGATTACGAGCAGTACTTC. Protein product: CASRRLAGDYEQYF.

CDR3 region: CASSTLGGTQPQHF. The DNA for the CDR3 is TGTGCCAGTAGTACCCTGGGAGGGACCCAGCCCCAGCATTTT. The chain uses TRBV19 and TRBJ1-5; a possible D gene is TRBD1 (5 bases). The CDR3 is made up of 14 amino acids. The V gene lost 4 bases and the J gene lost 7 bases, with 14 bases spanning the gap. Germline V gene data show CDR1 as LNHDA and CDR2 as SQIVND (reference sequence).

J is TRBJ2-1 and V is TRBV7-9, with TRBD1 matching over 11 bases. V gave up 5 bases and J gave up 4 bases; unmatched junction bases: 16. The CDR3 sequence is 19 residues long. The germline V gene encodes CDR1 SEHNR and CDR2 FQNEAQ (reference sequence). DNA of the CDR3: TGTGCCAGCAGCGTCCATATAGGGCCGGACAGGGGGCGTTACAATGAGCAGTTCTTC. Translated: CASSVHIGPDRGRYNEQFF.

This chain connects TRBV6-1 to TRBJ2-2; 10 positions match TRBD2. The CDR3 loop spans 14 amino acids. CDR1 and CDR2 (germline): MNHNS, SASEGT. With V trimmed by 4 bases and J by 6 bases, 2 bases remained unmatched. The CDR3 DNA is TGTGCCAGCAGTGCTAGCGGGAGCGCCGGGGAGCTGTTTTTT. This sequence encodes CASSASGSAGELFF.

V usage is TRBV15 and J usage is TRBJ2-6; D is unresolved. From germline, CDR1 is LNHNV and CDR2 YYDKDF (reference sequence). The CDR3 spans 18 residues. The V and J ends lost 1 base and 2 bases respectively, with 15 bases between them. Here the CDR3 DNA reads TGTGCCACCAGCAGAGCCTCCCCCGGGTCCGCTGGGGCCAACGTCCTGACTTTC. It yields the protein CATSRASPGSAGANVLTF. Together with reference TRBV15 and TRBJ2-6, the CDR3 gives the full variable domain: DAMVIQNPRYQVTQFGKPVTLSCSQTLNHNVMYWYQQKSSQAPKLLFHYYDKDFNNEADTPDNFQSRRPNTSFCFLDIRSPGLGDTAMYLCATSRASPGSAGANVLTFGAGSRLTVL.

The chain has TRBV7-9 and TRBJ1-5; a possible D gene is TRBD1 (5 bases). V was clipped by 1 base and J by 9 bases, with 16 bases between them. This CDR3 spans 15 amino acids. Per the germline V gene, CDR1 is SEHNR and CDR2 is FQNEAQ (reference sequence). The CDR3 sequence is CASSLESLNGGPQHF. DNA of the CDR3: TGTGCCAGCAGCTTAGAGAGTCTCAACGGGGGGCCCCAGCATTTT.

The rearrangement uses TRBV4-2 and TRBJ2-1; TRBD2 matches at 14 bases. Germline values: CDR1 LGHNA, CDR2 YNFKEQ. V trimming: 3 bases; J trimming: 5 bases; junction bases outside the gene matches: 6. The CDR3 totals 17 residues. CDR3 coding DNA: TGTGCCAGCAGCCAGGGGGGACTAGCGGGAGTCGACAATGAGCAGTTCTTC. Amino acids: CASSQGGLAGVDNEQFF.

This chain uses TRBV18 with TRBJ2-2, with D possibly being TRBD2 (6 bases). Looked up from germline, CDR1 is KGHSH and CDR2 is LQKENI. CDR3 size: 14 residues. V gave up 1 base and J gave up 7 bases, with 10 bases separating them. CDR3 sequence: CASSPREAGGELFF. The CDR3 nucleotides are TGTGCCAGCTCACCACGGGAGGCCGGCGGGGAGCTGTTTTTT. The complete variable domain, with remaining parts taken from reference TRBV18 and TRBJ2-2, reads NAGVMQNPRHLVRRRGQEARLRCSPMKGHSHVYWYRQLPEEGLKFMVYLQKENIIDESGMPKERFSAEFPKEGPSILRIQQVVRGDSAAYFCASSPREAGGELFFGEGSRLTVL.

This chain joins TRBV27 and TRBJ2-7; 10 bases are a match to TRBD1. The length of the CDR3 is 15 residues. The germline V gene encodes CDR1 MNHEY and CDR2 SMNVEV (reference sequence). J gave up 1 base and V 6 bases, and 6 bases lay outside the gene matches. The CDR3 sequence is CASSSGTGDSYEQYF. CDR3 DNA sequence: TGTGCCAGCAGCTCGGGGACAGGGGATTCCTACGAGCAGTACTTC.

In its sample, this clone was seen once. The rearrangement uses TRBV29-1 and TRBJ2-1, with 9 nucleotides matching TRBD1. With V trimmed by 8 bases and J by 3 bases, 5 bases remained unmatched. This CDR3 region has 13 residues. The germline CDR1 and CDR2 sequences are SQVTM and ANQGSEA. This CDR3 reads CSFWTGDYNEQFF. The CDR3 coding sequence is TGCAGCTTCTGGACAGGGGACTACAATGAGCAGTTCTTC.

This chain links TRBV7-6 with TRBJ1-4; 7 bases are shared with TRBD1. This CDR3 spans 15 amino acids. Germline V gene sequence: CDR1 SGHVS, CDR2 FNYEAQ. Germline trimming cut 5 bases from V and 3 bases from J; bases unmatched to any gene: 6. CDR3 in DNA: TGTGCCAGCAGCACTTCCGGGACAGCTAATGAAAAACTGTTTTTT. This codes for CASSTSGTANEKLFF.

The rearrangement uses TRBV6-5 and TRBJ2-7, with 8 bases lining up with TRBD2. The ends lost 6 bases at V and 9 bases at J; junction bases unmatched: 16. This CDR3 comprises 15 residues. Germline V gene data show CDR1 as MNHEY and CDR2 as SVGAGI. The CDR3 sequence: CASSPSGSVQDGQYF. The CDR3 coding sequence is TGTGCCAGCAGCCCCAGCGGGAGCGTCCAGGACGGGCAGTACTTC.

The CDR3, as DNA: TGCGCCAGCAGCTTCACCGGGACAGGGTCCGAGCAGTACTTC. Amino acids: CASSFTGTGSEQYF. The chain is built from TRBV5-1 and TRBJ2-5, with TRBD1 matching 9 bases. The tail of the sequence fits TRBJ2-7 better, so the J call may be wrong. From germline, CDR1 is SGHRS and CDR2 YFSETQ. This CDR3 region has 14 residues.

The J gene is TRBJ2-7, the V gene TRBV30, with TRBD2 matching 12 bases. The CDR3 loop spans 13 amino acids. J lost 7 bases, V lost 5 bases, and 6 bases had no gene match. CDR1 and CDR2 (germline): GTSNPN, SVGIG (reference sequence). The CDR3 region is CAWASGRAGEQYF. The CDR3 DNA follows: TGTGCCTGGGCTAGCGGGAGGGCAGGTGAGCAGTACTTC.

This clone has just one count. The genes are TRBV5-5 and TRBJ1-1, with a tentative D call TRBD1 (5 bases). The CDR3 spans 14 residues. V dropped 3 bases and J dropped 0 bases, with 9 bases sitting between them. The V gene's germline CDR1 is SGHKS and CDR2 YYEKEE (reference sequence). The CDR3 sequence: CASSWQGMNTEAFF. The CDR3 DNA reads TGTGCCAGCAGCTGGCAGGGTATGAACACTGAAGCTTTCTTT.